Presented here are 22 T cell receptor beta chains from one specimen sequenced in a study of T-cell reconstitution after alpha-beta-depleted transplantation in children. Unique molecular identifiers were incorporated into the prepared TCRbeta library. TCRdb itself ran the PCR reads through MiXCR, one entry per CDR3 protein. Of 600,000 or so distinct CDR3 sequences in the sample, approximately 22% are singletons; the top ten hold around an eighth. The sample was PBMCs, mostly from graft donor cells, taken 360 days after TCRalphabeta/CD19-depleted stem cell transplant. Receptors originate from a boy less than two years old who had a stem cell transplant for acute myeloid leukemia, so the T cells may come from the graft donor.

This clonotype came up a few times. This chain links TRBV6-1 with TRBJ2-1, with D possibly being TRBD2 (5 bases). Trimming took 6 bases from V and 7 from J, leaving 16 bases between them. Germline-derived CDR1 and CDR2 are MNHNS and SASEGT. CDR3 size: 14 residues. The CDR3 protein is CASSQRTGSNEQFF. DNA of the CDR3: TGTGCCAGCAGCCAAAGGACTGGCTCAAATGAGCAGTTCTTC.

The chain couples TRBV28 to TRBJ2-1, with 7 nucleotides matching TRBD2. The germline gives CDR1 MDHEN, CDR2 SYDVKM. The CDR3 totals 14 residues. The J segment lost 6 bases and the V segment lost 6 bases, leaving 8 bases of the junction unmatched. The CDR3 sequence is CASRSGVAGNEQFF. The DNA of the CDR3 is TGTGCCAGCAGATCGGGAGTAGCGGGCAATGAGCAGTTCTTC. Together with reference TRBV28 and TRBJ2-1, the CDR3 gives the full variable domain: DVKVTQSSRYLVKRTGEKVFLECVQDMDHENMFWYRQDPGLGLRLIYFSYDVKMKEKGDIPEGYSVSREKKERFSLILESASTNQTSMYLCASRSGVAGNEQFFGPGTRLTVL.

This clonotype has just a few counts. The V call is TRBV16, the J call TRBJ1-1; D is uncertain. With 5 bases removed from V and 5 bases from J, the gap between germline ends came to 12 bases. The germline V gene encodes CDR1 KGHSY and CDR2 FQNENV. The CDR3 runs 13 residues. The CDR3 sequence is CASSGVDGTEAFF. CDR3 in DNA: TGTGCCAGCAGCGGGGTGGACGGGACTGAAGCTTTCTTT. Full variable domain (remainder filled in from reference TRBV16 and TRBJ1-1): GEEVAQTPKHLVRGEGQKAKLYCAPIKGHSYVFWYQQVLKNEFKFLISFQNENVFDETGMPKERFSAKCLPNSPCSLEIQATKLEDSAVYFCASSGVDGTEAFFGQGTRLTVV.

This clonotype occurred many times. The V and J genes are TRBV20-1 and TRBJ2-5; the D is unclear. Trimming cost V 0 bases and J 3 bases, with 11 bases left between them. The length of the CDR3 is 14 residues. Germline CDR1 and CDR2: DFQATT and SNEGSKA (reference sequence). The CDR3 nucleotides read TGCAGTGCTAGAGATCCTCGCAGTAAAGAGACCCAGTACTTC. Residues: CSARDPRSKETQYF.

This clonotype was counted a few times. The chain combines TRBV4-1 with TRBJ2-1; TRBD2 might be the D (6 bases). The CDR3 spans 16 residues. V lost 3 bases and J 0 bases, leaving 12 bases between the germline ends. CDR1 is MGHRA, CDR2 YSYEKL, per germline. CDR3 DNA: TGCGCCAGCAGCCACTCCGGGGGTCCCTCCTACAATGAGCAGTTCTTC. As protein: CASSHSGGPSYNEQFF.

This clonotype appeared a few times. The gene calls are TRBV7-3 and TRBJ2-1; D uncertain. This CDR3 is 13 amino acids long. Germline CDR1 reads SGHTA; CDR2 reads FQGTGA. Trimming shortened V by 0 bases and J by 4 bases, and 4 bases separated the two germline ends. CDR3 loop: CASSLTEYNEQFF. CDR3 coding DNA: TGTGCCAGCAGCTTAACGGAATACAATGAGCAGTTCTTC.

There are many counts of this clonotype. V is TRBV7-9 and J is TRBJ2-7; D perhaps matches TRBD1 (6 bases). CDR3 size: 14 residues. V lost 4 bases and J 2 bases, leaving 12 bases between the germline ends. From germline, CDR1 is SEHNR and CDR2 FQNEAQ (reference sequence). CDR3 loop: CASSSSTGPYEQYF. CDR3 DNA: TGTGCCAGCAGCTCATCGACAGGACCCTACGAGCAGTACTTC.

This clonotype was counted only a few times. DNA of the CDR3: TGTGCCACCAGCAGAGGCGAGGCGGGGGGGTTCTACGAGCAGTACGTC. It is translated as CATSRGEAGGFYEQYV. The rearrangement links TRBV15 to TRBJ2-7; 9 nucleotides agree with TRBD2. V trimming: 1 base; J trimming: 3 bases; junction bases outside the gene matches: 7. The CDR3 totals 16 residues. Germline V CDR1 and CDR2: LNHNV, YYDKDF (reference sequence).

The chain couples TRBV20-1 to TRBJ2-3, with TRBD2 as a possible D gene (5 bases). The CDR3 runs 15 residues. V dropped 6 bases and J dropped 10 bases, with 26 bases sitting between them. CDR1 is DFQATT, CDR2 SNEGSKA, per germline (reference sequence). CDR3 DNA: TGCAGTGCCAAAGATCCCGGGGTCTCAGTCTGGTCGCAGTATTTT. This sequence encodes CSAKDPGVSVWSQYF.

At least ten counts were recorded for this clonotype. V usage is TRBV29-1 and J usage is TRBJ2-1; 9 nucleotides agree with TRBD2. The V gene's germline CDR1 is SQVTM and CDR2 ANQGSEA. The V gene end was trimmed by 5 bases and the J gene end by 9 bases; junction bases not matched to a gene: 8. There are 13 residues in the CDR3. The CDR3 here is CSVRRGGIGEQFF. The DNA of the CDR3 is TGCAGCGTTCGGCGGGGGGGAATAGGTGAGCAGTTCTTC.

This clonotype has a count of ten or more. The V and J genes are TRBV30 and TRBJ2-1; D not certain. The CDR3 extends over 13 amino acids. Deletions cut 1 base from V and 5 bases from J, with 9 bases between. The germline V gene encodes CDR1 GTSNPN and CDR2 SVGIG (reference sequence). As DNA, the CDR3 is TGTGCCTGGAGTGAGTCAGCAAACAATGAGCAGTTCTTC. Its translation: CAWSESANNEQFF.

This chain connects TRBV7-4 to TRBJ1-5; D is perhaps TRBD1 (5 bases). The CDR3 has 16 residues. Germline V gene data show CDR1 as SGHVT and CDR2 as SQSDAQ. Trimming removed 3 bases from V and 2 bases from J, with 14 bases in between. CDR3 amino acids: CASSLTPMTGNQPQHF. The CDR3 DNA is TGTGCCAGCAGCTTGACCCCGATGACAGGCAATCAGCCCCAGCATTTT.

In nucleotides, the CDR3 is TGCGCCAGCAGCCAAGATGGGGGCGACGAGCAGTACTTC. Amino acids: CASSQDGGDEQYF. The rearrangement links TRBV4-3 to TRBJ2-7; D may be TRBD1 (6 bases). The length of the CDR3 is 13 residues. From germline, CDR1 is LGHNA and CDR2 YSLEER. V shed 0 bases and J shed 5 bases, with 8 bases lying between them.

This chain links TRBV10-2 with TRBJ2-4; D tentatively reads TRBD1 or TRBD2 (5 bases each). Trimming removed 5 bases at V and 6 bases at J, with 17 bases between. Germline V gives CDR1 WSHSY, CDR2 SAAADI. The CDR3 has 15 amino acids. The CDR3 sequence is CASSRGVGGRNIQYF. Here the CDR3 DNA reads TGCGCCAGCAGTAGGGGCGTCGGAGGTAGAAACATTCAGTACTTC.

This clonotype was found a few times. CDR3 DNA: TGTGCCAGCAGCCCAACTGGACAGCTCCAAGAGACCCAGTACTTC. Protein product: CASSPTGQLQETQYF. The rearrangement joins TRBV6-1 to TRBJ2-5; D might be TRBD1 (6 bases). Germline V gene lookup returns CDR1 MNHNS and CDR2 SASEGT. Between the trimmed V and J ends, which lost 6 bases and 1 base, there was a span of 15 bases. This CDR3 region has 15 residues.

This chain uses TRBV12-3 or TRBV12-4 with TRBJ1-5; possibly TRBD1 for D (5 bases). Trimming took 3 bases from V and 7 from J, leaving 10 bases between them. The CDR3 is 13 amino acids. Written as DNA, the CDR3 is TGTGCCAGCAGTTTTGGGGCAGCACAGCCCCAGCATTTT. Residues: CASSFGAAQPQHF.

This clonotype was found a few times. The chain combines TRBV12-3 or TRBV12-4 with TRBJ2-3, with D unresolved. V was shortened by 7 bases and J by 3 bases, with 11 bases between the two germline ends. The CDR3 is 13 residues long. The CDR3 bases are TGTGCCAGCAAAAACAGCAGGACAGATACGCAGTATTTT. Protein product: CASKNSRTDTQYF.

This clonotype was counted many times. The J gene is TRBJ2-1, the V gene TRBV12-3 or TRBV12-4, with 7 bases identical to TRBD2. The CDR3 spans 12 residues. The V segment lost 5 bases and the J segment 12 bases; nucleotides outside the gene matches: 7. The CDR3 region is CASSSPGGGQFF. The CDR3 coding sequence is TGTGCCAGCAGTAGTCCGGGAGGCGGGCAGTTCTTC.

The chain couples TRBV2 to TRBJ2-1; 7 bases line up with TRBD1. The CDR3 is 17 residues long. The junction had 17 bases not matched to a gene; V was cut back by 6 bases and J by 6 bases. Germline-derived CDR1 and CDR2 are SNHLY and FYNNEI. In DNA form, the CDR3 reads TGTGCCAGCAGGAATAGGACAGGCTTTGGGGTCGGCAATGAGCAGTTCTTC. It specifies CASRNRTGFGVGNEQFF. The variable domain in full, completed from reference TRBV2 and TRBJ2-1, reads EPEVTQTPSHQVTQMGQEVILRCVPISNHLYFYWYRQILGQKVEFLVSFYNNEISEKSEIFDDQFSVERPDGSNFTLKIRSTKLEDSAMYFCASRNRTGFGVGNEQFFGPGTRLTVL.

This clonotype appeared many times. The chain couples TRBV29-1 to TRBJ1-2; D uncertain. V lost 3 bases to trimming and J lost 4 bases, with 9 bases between them. The CDR3 extends over 12 amino acids. CDR1 SQVTM and CDR2 ANQGSEA come from the germline V gene. CDR3 region: CSVEANTYGYTF. The CDR3 coding sequence is TGCAGCGTTGAGGCCAACACCTATGGCTACACCTTC.

The sample holds a few counts of this clonotype. The gene calls are TRBV25-1 and TRBJ1-1; no firm D call. The CDR3 runs to 16 residues. CDR1 is MGHDK, CDR2 SYGVNS, per germline. With 0 bases removed from V and 1 base from J, the gap between germline ends came to 12 bases. In nucleotides, the CDR3 is TGTGCCAGCAGTGAATATTTTCCCGTTACGAACACTGAAGCTTTCTTT. It is translated as CASSEYFPVTNTEAFF. Filled out from reference TRBV25-1 and TRBJ1-1, the complete variable domain reads EADIYQTPRYLVIGTGKKITLECSQTMGHDKMYWYQQDPGMELHLIHYSYGVNSTEKGDLSSESTVSRIRTEHFPLTLESARPSHTSQYLCASSEYFPVTNTEAFFGQGTRLTVV.

This clonotype was detected a few times. The V and J genes are TRBV12-3 or TRBV12-4 and TRBJ1-5; D remains ambiguous. The CDR3 spans 15 residues. V lost 3 bases and J lost 1, with 10 bases in between. CDR3 coding DNA: TGTGCCAGCAGTTTGGGCGTGGGGAGCAATCAGCCCCAGCATTTT. Residues: CASSLGVGSNQPQHF.